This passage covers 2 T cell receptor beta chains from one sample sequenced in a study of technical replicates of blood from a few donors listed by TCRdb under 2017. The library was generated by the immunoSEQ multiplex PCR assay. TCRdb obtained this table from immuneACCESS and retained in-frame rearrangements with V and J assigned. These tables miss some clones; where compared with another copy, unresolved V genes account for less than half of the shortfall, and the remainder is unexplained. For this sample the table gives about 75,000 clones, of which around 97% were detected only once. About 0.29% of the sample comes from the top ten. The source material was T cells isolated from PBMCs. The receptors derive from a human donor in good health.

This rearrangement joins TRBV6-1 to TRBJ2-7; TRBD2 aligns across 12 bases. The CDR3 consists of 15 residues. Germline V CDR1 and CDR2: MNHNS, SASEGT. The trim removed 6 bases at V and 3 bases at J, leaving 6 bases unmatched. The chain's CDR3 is CASRLAGGVLYEQYF. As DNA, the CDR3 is TGTGCCAGCAGGCTAGCGGGAGGGGTACTCTACGAGCAGTACTTC.

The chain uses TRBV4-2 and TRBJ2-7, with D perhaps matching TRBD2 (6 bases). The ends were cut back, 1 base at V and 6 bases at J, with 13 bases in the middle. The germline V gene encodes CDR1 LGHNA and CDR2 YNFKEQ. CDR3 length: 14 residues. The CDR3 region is CASSQVGGPFEQYF. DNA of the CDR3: TGTGCCAGCAGCCAAGTCGGAGGGCCGTTCGAGCAGTACTTC.